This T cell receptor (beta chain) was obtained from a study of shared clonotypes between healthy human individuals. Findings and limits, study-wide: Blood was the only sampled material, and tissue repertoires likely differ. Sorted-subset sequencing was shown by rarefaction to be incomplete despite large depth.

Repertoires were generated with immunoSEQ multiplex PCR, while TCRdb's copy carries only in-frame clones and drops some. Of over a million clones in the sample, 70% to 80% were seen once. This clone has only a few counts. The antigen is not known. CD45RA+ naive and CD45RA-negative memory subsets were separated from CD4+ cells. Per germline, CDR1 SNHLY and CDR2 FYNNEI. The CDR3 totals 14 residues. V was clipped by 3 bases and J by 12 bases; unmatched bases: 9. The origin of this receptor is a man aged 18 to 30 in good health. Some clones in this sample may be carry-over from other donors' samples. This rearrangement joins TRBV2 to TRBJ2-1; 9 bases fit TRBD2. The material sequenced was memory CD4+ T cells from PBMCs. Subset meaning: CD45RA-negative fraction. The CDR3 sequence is CASSDWREGPGQFF. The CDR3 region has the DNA TGTGCCAGCAGTGATTGGCGGGAGGGTCCTGGGCAGTTCTTC.